The rows below give T cell receptor beta chains drawn from one sample of a study of CXCR3-negative and CXCR3-positive naive CD8 T cells. TCRdb re-called the 5' RACE reads and catalogs CDR3 proteins one per entry, DNA excluded. The sample yields approximately 120,000 distinct CDR3 sequences, of which the top ten take up about 0.35%. The specimen was naive CXCR3+ CD8+ T cells from blood. These receptors originate from a human donor in good health. Some clones in this sample may be carry-over from other donors' samples. Both conserved end residues are part of each CDR3.

j_call	v_call	cdr3_aa
TRBJ2-5	TRBV20-1	CSARPLAGTQETQYF
TRBJ2-5	TRBV7-9	CASSPWTSGREETQYF
TRBJ1-4	TRBV15	CATSRDRETTNEKLFF
TRBJ1-1	TRBV12-3/TRBV12-4	CASSIGQVDAFF
TRBJ2-2	TRBV12-3/TRBV12-4	CASSPGTSGKAGELFF
TRBJ2-1	TRBV12-3/TRBV12-4	CASSFNRAGGIAIEQFF
TRBJ2-7	TRBV20-1	CSASTLVGGLSYEQYF
TRBJ2-1	TRBV7-9	CASGRTSSYNEQFF
TRBJ2-7	TRBV12-3/TRBV12-4	CASSSGSSYEQYF
TRBJ2-7	TRBV19	CASSGVLQSYEQYF
TRBJ2-3	TRBV4-3	CASSQDFAGGTDTQYF
TRBJ2-1	TRBV6-2/TRBV6-3	CASSNYISSYNEQFF